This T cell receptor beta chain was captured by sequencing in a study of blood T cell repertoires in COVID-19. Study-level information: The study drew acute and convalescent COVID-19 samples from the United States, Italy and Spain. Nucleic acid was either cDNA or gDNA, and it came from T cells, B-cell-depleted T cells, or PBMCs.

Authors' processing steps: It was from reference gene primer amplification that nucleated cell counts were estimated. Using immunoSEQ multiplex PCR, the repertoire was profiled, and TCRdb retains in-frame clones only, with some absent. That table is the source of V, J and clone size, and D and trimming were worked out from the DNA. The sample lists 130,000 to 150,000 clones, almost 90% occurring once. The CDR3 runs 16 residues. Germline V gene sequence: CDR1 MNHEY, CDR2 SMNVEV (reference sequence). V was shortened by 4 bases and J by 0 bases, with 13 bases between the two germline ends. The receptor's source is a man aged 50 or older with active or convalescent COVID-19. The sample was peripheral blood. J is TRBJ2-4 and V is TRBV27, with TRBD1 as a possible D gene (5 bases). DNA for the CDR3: TGTGCCAGCAGTTCAAGAAACAGGTTAGCCAAAAACATTCAGTACTTC. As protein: CASSSRNRLAKNIQYF.